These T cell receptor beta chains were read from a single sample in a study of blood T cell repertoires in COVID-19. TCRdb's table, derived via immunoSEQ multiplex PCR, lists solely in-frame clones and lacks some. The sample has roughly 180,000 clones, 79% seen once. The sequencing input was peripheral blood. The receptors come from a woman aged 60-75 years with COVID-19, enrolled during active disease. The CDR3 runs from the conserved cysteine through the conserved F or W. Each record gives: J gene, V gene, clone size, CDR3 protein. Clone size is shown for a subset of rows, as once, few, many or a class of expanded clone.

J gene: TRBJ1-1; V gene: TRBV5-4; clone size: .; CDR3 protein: CASRPGTVRTEAFF
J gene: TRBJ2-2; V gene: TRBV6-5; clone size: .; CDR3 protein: CASSQEGLNTGELFF
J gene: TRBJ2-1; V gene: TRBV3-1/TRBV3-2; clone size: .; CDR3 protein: CASSEDRAVYNEQFF
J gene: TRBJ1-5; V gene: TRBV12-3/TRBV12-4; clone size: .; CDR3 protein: CASSSGSSQPQHF
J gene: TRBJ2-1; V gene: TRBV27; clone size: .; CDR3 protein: CASSSVGGVGYNEQFF
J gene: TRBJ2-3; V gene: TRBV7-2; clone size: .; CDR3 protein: CASSFTGERTDTQYF
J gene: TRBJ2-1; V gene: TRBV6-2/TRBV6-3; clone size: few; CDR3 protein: CASSPGLYNEQFF
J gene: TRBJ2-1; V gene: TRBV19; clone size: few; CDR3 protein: CASTLGTSGRNEQFF
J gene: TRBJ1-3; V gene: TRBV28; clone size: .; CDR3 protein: CASRTGGDGNTIYF
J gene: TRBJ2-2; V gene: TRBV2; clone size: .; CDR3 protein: CASGKAGGLGTGELFF
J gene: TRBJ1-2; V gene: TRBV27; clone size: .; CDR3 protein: CASSPPGTGIYGYTF
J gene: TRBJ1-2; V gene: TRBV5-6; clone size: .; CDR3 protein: CASSHTQSDRGDGYTF
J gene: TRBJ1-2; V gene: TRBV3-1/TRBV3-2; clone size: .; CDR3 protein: CASSRQSANYGYTF
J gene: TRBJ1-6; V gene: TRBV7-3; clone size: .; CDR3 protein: CASSLNRGNSPLHF
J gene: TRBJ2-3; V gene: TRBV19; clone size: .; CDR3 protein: CASSLSLAGNTDTQYF
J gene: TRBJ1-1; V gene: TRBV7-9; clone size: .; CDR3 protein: CASSLYRCWVKRTEAFF
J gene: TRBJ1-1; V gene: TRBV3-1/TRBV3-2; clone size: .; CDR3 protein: CASSKLNTEAFF
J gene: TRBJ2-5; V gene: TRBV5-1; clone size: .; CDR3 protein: CASSLGLRGETQETQYF
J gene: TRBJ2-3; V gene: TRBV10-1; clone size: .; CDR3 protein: CASSAISGSTDTQYF
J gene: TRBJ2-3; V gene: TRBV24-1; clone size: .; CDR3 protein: CATSPSGTEYTDTQYF
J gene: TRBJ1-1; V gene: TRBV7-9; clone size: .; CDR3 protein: CASSPPTGGYTEAFF
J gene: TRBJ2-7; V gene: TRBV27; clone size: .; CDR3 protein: CASSFREGYEQYF
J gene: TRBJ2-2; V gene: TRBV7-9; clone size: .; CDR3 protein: CASSLRLLAGGHPGELFF
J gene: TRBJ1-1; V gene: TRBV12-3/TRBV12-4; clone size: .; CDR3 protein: CASSFGGNTEAFF
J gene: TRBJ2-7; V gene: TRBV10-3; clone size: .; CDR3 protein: CAISASGTGGSYEQYF
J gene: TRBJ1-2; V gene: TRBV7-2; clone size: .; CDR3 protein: CASTERGGYGYTF
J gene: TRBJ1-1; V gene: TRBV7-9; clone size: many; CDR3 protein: CASSVRDKNTEAFF
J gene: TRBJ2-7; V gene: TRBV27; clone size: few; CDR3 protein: CASSPAPNRGHYEQYF
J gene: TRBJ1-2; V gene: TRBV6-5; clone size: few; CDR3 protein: CASNPFQGFDYGYTF
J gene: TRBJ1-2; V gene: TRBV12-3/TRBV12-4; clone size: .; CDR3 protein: CASSFSTNRDHSF
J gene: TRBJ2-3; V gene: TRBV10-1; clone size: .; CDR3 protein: CASSELAGEKNTQYF
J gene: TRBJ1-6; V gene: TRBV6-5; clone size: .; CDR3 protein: CASSPTGTSGSPLHF
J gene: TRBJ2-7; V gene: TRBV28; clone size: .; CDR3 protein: CASREGQGLYEQYF